This TCR beta chain was captured by sequencing in a study of shared clonotypes between healthy human individuals. Study as a whole: Sampling drew on donors who were a couple of women and a few men aged 18 to 49.

Regarding this clone: What it binds is not known.

Per the authors' pipeline: Junction-only immunoSEQ data arrived without quality scores, meaning filtering differed. Measured with immunoSEQ multiplex PCR; TCRdb has only the in-frame clones, and not every one. V and J calls plus clone size are reproduced from that table; the DNA served to infer D and trimming. Of about 1.5 million clones in the sample, about 96% were seen once. Findings and limits, study-wide: Compared with clonotypes that all four donors shared, non-shared clonotypes had lower generation probabilities. A handful of donors held about 5.1% of naive CD4 clonotypes in common.

Trimming shortened V by 3 bases and J by 2 bases, and 8 bases separated the two germline ends. This CDR3 region has 13 residues. Germline V gives CDR1 SEHNR, CDR2 FQNEAQ (reference sequence). This TCR derives from a man aged 25-40 years in good health. The chain is built from TRBV7-9 and TRBJ2-7; D not resolved. The sequenced sample consisted of naive CD4+ T cells sorted from blood. Subset described: CD45RA+ positively selected. CDR3 sequence reads: CASSLKDTYEQYF. The CDR3, as DNA: TGTGCCAGCAGCTTGAAAGACACCTACGAGCAGTACTTC.